These T cell receptor beta chains were read from a single sample in a study of OX40 agonist ivuxolimab in advanced cancers. Sequencing was performed with immunoSEQ multiplex PCR; in TCRdb, only in-frame clones are kept and a portion is missing. Of roughly 36,000 clones in the sample, roughly 80% were seen once. Sequenced material: CD4+ or CD8+ T cells sorted from blood, taken in a trial of the OX40 agonist ivuxolimab. These receptors all come from an adult with an advanced solid tumor such as melanoma, head and neck, liver or kidney cancer. Both conserved end residues are part of each CDR3. A D gene is named only where the DNA matches it firmly. The size of a clone is reported for some rows only, either as once, few or many, or as a class for expanded clones.

d_call j_call clone_size v_call cdr3_nt cdr3_aa
TRBD1 TRBJ1-6 - TRBV30 TGTGCCTGGAGTACCTCTACAGGGGGCCTCAATTCACCCCTCCACTTT CAWSTSTGGLNSPLHF
TRBD2 TRBJ2-3 - TRBV4-2 TGTGCCAGCAGCCAAGGGGCTAGCGGGGGGGCTGAAGATACGCAGTATTTT CASSQGASGGAEDTQYF
TRBD2 TRBJ2-1 - TRBV5-6 TGTGCCAGCAGCGACTGGACTAGCGGGGTGTCAGACGAGCAGTTCTTC CASSDWTSGVSDEQFF
- TRBJ2-4 - TRBV5-5 TGTGCCAGCAGCTTGGGACAGTTGCCCCAAAACATTCAGTACTTC CASSLGQLPQNIQYF
- TRBJ1-3 - TRBV28 TGTGCCAGCAGTTTATTTGTCTCCTCTGGAAACACCATATATTTT CASSLFVSSGNTIYF
TRBD1 TRBJ1-2 - TRBV30 TGTGCCTGGAGTGGGGACAGGTCGTATGGCTACACCTTC CAWSGDRSYGYTF
TRBD1 TRBJ1-6 once TRBV30 TGTGCCTGGGGACAGGGAATGGGGTCACCCCTCCACTTT CAWGQGMGSPLHF
TRBD1 TRBJ1-3 - TRBV2 TGTGCCAGCAGTGGGGACAGCCGGCGCACCATATATTTT CASSGDSRRTIYF
- TRBJ2-7 - TRBV28 TGTGCCAGCAGTTTATTTTCCTACGAGCAGTACTTC CASSLFSYEQYF
- TRBJ1-4 - TRBV27 TGTGCCAGCAGTTCACCAGGGTTGACTAATGAAAAACTGTTTTTT CASSSPGLTNEKLFF
- TRBJ1-4 - TRBV6-1 TGTGCCAGCACCTCAGGGAGGGGTAATGAAAAACTGTTTTTT CASTSGRGNEKLFF
- TRBJ2-7 once TRBV11-2 TGTGCCAGCAGCCCACTAAAGGGGTATCTCAGCTCCTACGAGCAGTACTTC CASSPLKGYLSSYEQYF
- TRBJ2-1 - TRBV7-9 TGTGCCAGCAGCTTAGGGCGCCTGGATGAGCAGTTCTTC CASSLGRLDEQFF
- TRBJ1-2 - TRBV5-6 TGTGCCAGCAGCCGAGGAGCCGGACGGCGAACTAACTATGGCTACACCTTC CASSRGAGRRTNYGYTF
- TRBJ1-1 - TRBV7-8 TGTGCCAGCAGCTCGACAGAGACGAACACTGAAGCTTTCTTT CASSSTETNTEAFF
TRBD1 TRBJ1-5 - TRBV6-1 TGTGCCAGCAGTGATCGGACAGGGGGCAATCAGCCCCAGCATTTT CASSDRTGGNQPQHF
TRBD1 TRBJ1-2 - TRBV6-1 TGTGCCAGCAGTGCGGAGGCAGGGGGCGAGAACTATGGCTACACCTTC CASSAEAGGENYGYTF
- TRBJ1-5 - TRBV2 TGTGCCAGCGGAACGAGACTGCCCCAGCATTTT CASGTRLPQHF
TRBD1 TRBJ1-1 - TRBV4-2 TGTGCCAGCAGCCACCCCCAGGGGGGGGAAGCTTTCTTT CASSHPQGGEAFF
- TRBJ1-5 - TRBV30 TGTGCCTGGAGTGTGCGACAAGATCAGCCCCAGCATTTT CAWSVRQDQPQHF
- TRBJ2-7 - TRBV7-3 TGTGCCAGCAGCTTCGCGTGGGCAGGGGGGCGCGAGCAGTACTTC CASSFAWAGGREQYF
TRBD2 TRBJ2-3 - TRBV10-1 TGCGCCAGCAGCTCCGGGACTAGCGGGACAGATACGCAGTATTTT CASSSGTSGTDTQYF
- TRBJ2-7 - TRBV10-3 TGTGCCATCAAAGGTGGGCAGAGCTACGAGCAGTACTTC CAIKGGQSYEQYF
- TRBJ1-2 - TRBV5-1 TGCGCCAGCAGCTTACAGGGAGGCTATGGCTACACCTTC CASSLQGGYGYTF
TRBD1 TRBJ2-7 few TRBV2 TGTGCCAGCAGTGAAGGGGCAGGGGGCCTGTTAATTGAGTACTTC CASSEGAGGLLIEYF
- TRBJ2-1 few TRBV2 TGTGCCAGCAAGCGGGTCTACAATGAGCAGTTCTTC CASKRVYNEQFF